This is a list of T cell receptor beta chains from one sample in a study of shared clonotypes between healthy human individuals. TCRdb's copy holds only in-frame clones and misses some; the assay was immunoSEQ multiplex PCR. The table has more than 1,200,000 clones, 97% to 99% seen once; the top ten hold roughly 0.36%. Sample: naive CD4+ T cells sorted from blood. These receptors were taken from a man aged 30 to 39 in good health. Both conserved end residues are part of each CDR3. The D gene is left open where the match is weak. The size entry is marked missing in some rows and otherwise reads once, few, many or a size class.

v_call: TRBV28
j_call: TRBJ2-7
clone_size: NA
d_call: TRBD2
cdr3_nt: TGTGCCAGCAGGACTGCGGGAGGTTGGTACGAGCAGTACTTC
cdr3_aa: CASRTAGGWYEQYF

v_call: TRBV7-9
j_call: TRBJ1-4
clone_size: NA
d_call: NA
cdr3_nt: TGTGCCAGCAGCTTCCCGGGACGGCACGAAAATGAAAAACTGTTTTTT
cdr3_aa: CASSFPGRHENEKLFF

v_call: TRBV7-9
j_call: TRBJ2-3
clone_size: NA
d_call: TRBD1
cdr3_nt: TGTGCCAGCAGCTCCACAGGGGGAAGCACAGATACGCAGTATTTT
cdr3_aa: CASSSTGGSTDTQYF

v_call: TRBV11-3
j_call: TRBJ2-1
clone_size: NA
d_call: TRBD2
cdr3_nt: TGTGCCAGCAGTTGGACTAGCGGGAGTAGTGAGCAGTTCTTC
cdr3_aa: CASSWTSGSSEQFF

v_call: TRBV10-3
j_call: TRBJ1-2
clone_size: NA
d_call: NA
cdr3_nt: TGTGCCATCAGTGAGTCCGGCCGCAACGCAGTTGGCTACACCTTC
cdr3_aa: CAISESGRNAVGYTF

v_call: TRBV11-2
j_call: TRBJ1-3
clone_size: NA
d_call: NA
cdr3_nt: TGTGCCAGCAGCCCGAGTCCGTCGAGCTCTGGAAACACCATATATTTT
cdr3_aa: CASSPSPSSSGNTIYF

v_call: TRBV27
j_call: TRBJ2-3
clone_size: NA
d_call: TRBD2
cdr3_nt: TGTGCCAGCAGTACGGGGGGACTATACACAGATACGCAGTATTTT
cdr3_aa: CASSTGGLYTDTQYF

v_call: TRBV10-3
j_call: TRBJ2-1
clone_size: NA
d_call: TRBD1
cdr3_nt: TGTGCCATCTTCACCACAGGGGTAGGCTCCTACAATGAGCAGTTCTTC
cdr3_aa: CAIFTTGVGSYNEQFF

v_call: TRBV28
j_call: TRBJ2-7
clone_size: once
d_call: NA
cdr3_nt: TGTGCCAGCAGTTTATACGTCTCCTACGAGCAGTACTTC
cdr3_aa: CASSLYVSYEQYF

v_call: TRBV6-1
j_call: TRBJ1-4
clone_size: NA
d_call: NA
cdr3_nt: TGTGCCAGCAGTGATCTTGTGGGTTATGGGGTCTTTAGTGAAAAACTGTTTTTT
cdr3_aa: CASSDLVGYGVFSEKLFF

v_call: TRBV5-4
j_call: TRBJ2-1
clone_size: NA
d_call: NA
cdr3_nt: TGTGCCAGCAGCTTGAAGGGACCCAAAGGCCGGCAGTTCTTC
cdr3_aa: CASSLKGPKGRQFF

v_call: TRBV18
j_call: TRBJ1-1
clone_size: once
d_call: TRBD1
cdr3_nt: TGTGCCAGCTCACCATTCGGGACAGGGGGCCTGGACACTGAAGCTTTCTTT
cdr3_aa: CASSPFGTGGLDTEAFF

v_call: TRBV6-6
j_call: TRBJ1-5
clone_size: NA
d_call: NA
cdr3_nt: TGTGCCAGCAGACCCGGCCGTGACAGACAGCCCCAGCATTTT
cdr3_aa: CASRPGRDRQPQHF

v_call: TRBV19
j_call: TRBJ1-5
clone_size: NA
d_call: NA
cdr3_nt: TGTGCCAGTATAGTCCAGCCCCAGCATTTT
cdr3_aa: CASIVQPQHF

v_call: TRBV7-9
j_call: TRBJ1-1
clone_size: NA
d_call: NA
cdr3_nt: TGTGCCAGCAGCTTAGAACGCCTTGAAGCTTTCTTT
cdr3_aa: CASSLERLEAFF

v_call: TRBV6-6
j_call: TRBJ2-7
clone_size: once
d_call: TRBD1
cdr3_nt: TGTGCCAGCACTTCGACAGGGTTCAACGAGCAGTACTTC
cdr3_aa: CASTSTGFNEQYF

v_call: TRBV9
j_call: TRBJ2-5
clone_size: NA
d_call: TRBD2
cdr3_nt: TGTGCCAGCAGCGTAGAGGGGACTAGGGGGGAGACCCAGTACTTC
cdr3_aa: CASSVEGTRGETQYF

v_call: TRBV14
j_call: TRBJ1-4
clone_size: NA
d_call: NA
cdr3_nt: TGTGCCAGCAGCCAGATTAGTAACACGTACCGGGAGGAAAAACTGTTTTTT
cdr3_aa: CASSQISNTYREEKLFF

v_call: TRBV2
j_call: TRBJ2-3
clone_size: NA
d_call: NA
cdr3_nt: TGTGCCAGCAGTGAAGCTGAGCGGCTAGAAACATTT
cdr3_aa: CASSEAERLETF

v_call: TRBV14
j_call: TRBJ2-7
clone_size: once
d_call: TRBD1
cdr3_nt: TGTGCCAGCAGCCAGTGGAAGACAGGGGGCAACGAGCAGTACTTC
cdr3_aa: CASSQWKTGGNEQYF